The 11 T cell receptor beta chains listed next were all sequenced from one sample in a study of blood T cells in healthy people across ages (dated by TCRdb to 2015 to 2017). Preparation of the library involved 5' RACE. Sequenced using an Illumina HiSeq 2500. A second PCR of roughly 7 to 12 cycles was performed with a sample-barcoded 5' primer and a J-beta primer mix. TCRdb reanalyzed the raw reads on its own, using fastp at Q25 for trimming and MiXCR for clone calling, and kept in-frame beta chains. Here each entry gathers all rows of one CDR3 protein and keeps the most common genes and DNA. Counted in this sample were fewer than 1,000,000 distinct CDR3 sequences; around 45% of them appeared once. Clones ranked in the top ten supply roughly a fifth of the sample. Sequenced input: blood. The source of these receptors is a man between 60 and 75 years old in good health.

This clonotype has more than one count but fewer than ten. The CDR3 is CSVARDTQYF. The CDR3 nucleotides are TGCAGCGTTGCTAGAGATACGCAGTATTTT. The chain links TRBV29-1 to TRBJ2-3, with D unresolved. Germline-derived CDR1 and CDR2 are SQVTM and ANQGSEA. The CDR3 is 10 amino acids. Trimming took off 4 bases at V and 5 bases at J, with 4 bases between the two ends.

This clonotype turned up a few times. J is TRBJ2-1 and V is TRBV20-1, with 13 bases matching TRBD2. V shed 1 base and J 5 bases; nucleotides not matched to a gene: 2. From germline, CDR1 is DFQATT and CDR2 SNEGSKA (reference sequence). This CDR3 is 15 amino acids long. CDR3 residues: CSARVGTSGNNEQFF. The CDR3 DNA sequence: TGCAGTGCTAGAGTTGGGACTAGCGGGAACAATGAGCAGTTCTTC.

The chain carries TRBV20-1 and TRBJ2-1; 7 nucleotides line up with TRBD2. The CDR3 extends over 16 amino acids. The J segment lost 6 bases and the V segment lost 5 bases, leaving 16 bases of the junction unmatched. Germline CDR1 and CDR2: DFQATT and SNEGSKA (reference sequence). The DNA for the CDR3 is TGCAGTGCTGCCCTCGGGGGAGCGGGGAGATCCAATGAGCAGTTCTTC. This sequence encodes CSAALGGAGRSNEQFF.

With respect to this clonotype: Since a much larger clone is just one base distant, this may be a read error. The chain is built from TRBV29-1 and TRBJ2-6; D is perhaps TRBD1 (6 bases). The CDR3 spans 16 residues. CDR1 and CDR2 (germline): SQVTM, ANQGSEA. The CDR3 protein is CGVETSGTTGANVLTF. CDR3 sequence (DNA): TGCGGCGTTGAAACATCCGGGACAACTGGGGCCAACGTCCTGACTTTC.

The CDR3 DNA sequence: TGCGCCAGCAGCTTGTGGGGCAGGGAGACTGAAGCTTTCTTT. Its protein product is CASSLWGRETEAFF. The chain couples TRBV5-1 to TRBJ1-1; TRBD1 might be the D (5 bases). The CDR3 length is 14 residues. Trimming shortened V by 1 base and J by 5 bases, and 12 bases separated the two germline ends. Germline assignment: CDR1 SGHRS and CDR2 YFSETQ.

CDR3 loop: CASSSALVLNPNNEQFF. The CDR3 DNA reads as TGTGCCAGCAGCTCCGCGCTGGTCCTAAACCCCAACAATGAGCAGTTCTTC. V usage is TRBV12-3 or TRBV12-4 and J usage is TRBJ2-1; D gene unclear. The CDR3 is 17 amino acids. Trimming cost V 6 bases and J 5 bases, with 23 bases left between them.

Comments on this clonotype: The junction shows a germline mismatch at one end, possibly a read error. For the CDR3, the DNA is TGTGCCTGCAGCTCCGCTAGAGGCGACAGTTTTAGGGAGACCCAGTACTTC. It yields the protein CACSSARGDSFRETQYF. The chain recombines TRBV7-2 with TRBJ2-5; maybe TRBD1 (5 bases). Germline V gives CDR1 SGHTA, CDR2 FQGNSA. CDR3 length: 17 residues.

The chain recombines TRBV20-1 with TRBJ2-7; TRBD1 aligns across 8 bases. From germline, CDR1 is DFQATT and CDR2 SNEGSKA (reference sequence). The CDR3 extends over 13 amino acids. Germline trimming cut 5 bases from V and 0 bases from J; bases unmatched to any gene: 3. Here the CDR3 DNA reads TGCAGTGCTCGGACAGGGAGCTCCTACGAGCAGTACTTC. It codes for CSARTGSSYEQYF.

This clonotype has at least ten counts. The gene calls are TRBV11-1 and TRBJ2-5; 10 bases fit TRBD1. After removal of 2 bases from V and 5 bases from J, the junction contained 5 bases not matched to a gene. Per the germline V gene, CDR1 is SGHAT and CDR2 is FQDESV (reference sequence). CDR3 size: 15 residues. In DNA, the CDR3 is TGTGCCAGCAGCTTATCAGGGACAGGGGACGAGACCCAGTACTTC. This translates into CASSLSGTGDETQYF.

The J gene is TRBJ1-5, the V gene TRBV5-1, with TRBD1 identical over 8 bases. The CDR3 covers 14 residues. V dropped 4 bases and J dropped 6; count of bases not matched to a gene: 6. Germline values: CDR1 SGHRS, CDR2 YFSETQ. The CDR3 sequence: CASSRTGPGQPQHF. As DNA, the CDR3 is TGCGCCAGCAGCAGGACAGGGCCGGGTCAGCCCCAGCATTTT.

The chain recombines TRBV6-2 or TRBV6-3 with TRBJ2-5; 11 bases align to TRBD2. J was trimmed by 6 bases and V by 7 bases; bases with no gene match: 10. Germline V gene lookup returns CDR1 MNHEY and CDR2 SVGEGT. CDR3 size: 15 residues. CDR3 nucleotides: TGTGCCAGCAATCTTAGCGGGGGGGCCAAACAGACCCAGTACTTC. Its protein product is CASNLSGGAKQTQYF.